The 25 T cell receptor beta chains below come from one sample, sequenced in a study of CD8+CD57+ T cells in acquired aplastic anemia. Genomic DNA served as template for TCR beta VDJ and CDR3 profiling. A single record per CDR3 protein comes from TCRdb applying MiXCR to the reads. Among approximately 200,000 distinct CDR3 sequences listed, around half were seen once. Sequencing was performed on sorted CD4+, CD8+, or CD8+CD57+ T cells (not recorded which) from PBMCs. These receptors originate from a human donor in good health, serving as a control.

V and J are TRBV29-1 and TRBJ1-1, with a possible D match to TRBD1 (6 bases). CDR1 is SQVTM, CDR2 ANQGSEA, per germline. V dropped 8 bases and J dropped 0 bases, with 13 bases sitting between them. The CDR3 totals 13 residues. CDR3 DNA sequence: TGCAGCTTATACACAGGGCTGAACACTGAAGCTTTCTTT. Translated: CSLYTGLNTEAFF.

This clonotype was counted only a few times. This sequence joins TRBV19 and TRBJ1-2; 11 bases are a match to TRBD1. This CDR3 has 17 residues. From germline, CDR1 is LNHDA and CDR2 SQIVND (reference sequence). V lost 5 bases, J lost 6 bases, and 14 bases stayed unmatched. The CDR3 region has the DNA TGTGCCAGTAGTCGGCTGTTGGACAGGGGGCGCCGGGATGGCTACACCTTC. Translated: CASSRLLDRGRRDGYTF. Full variable domain (outside the CDR3, taken from reference TRBV19 and TRBJ1-2): DGGITQSPKYLFRKEGQNVTLSCEQNLNHDAMYWYRQDPGQGLRLIYYSQIVNDFQKGDIAEGYSVSREKKESFPLTVTSAQKNPTAFYLCASSRLLDRGRRDGYTFGSGTRLTVV.

The count of this clonotype is one. The chain employs TRBV7-2 and TRBJ1-5; tentatively, D is TRBD1 (6 bases). The CDR3 has 15 amino acids. The germline gives CDR1 SGHTA, CDR2 FQGNSA. Between the trimmed V and J ends, which lost 0 bases and 6 bases, there was a span of 12 bases. This CDR3 reads CASSLALSGAQPQHF. The CDR3 nucleotides are TGTGCCAGCAGCTTAGCGTTGTCAGGGGCTCAGCCCCAGCATTTT.

This clonotype has only a few counts. This chain joins TRBV15 and TRBJ2-5; 7 bases align to TRBD2. V lost 5 bases and J lost 5; bases outside the gene matches: 5. CDR3 length equals 13 residues. Per the germline V gene, CDR1 is LNHNV and CDR2 is YYDKDF (reference sequence). Here the CDR3 reads CATSVYGGETQYF. CDR3 coding DNA: TGTGCCACCAGCGTCTACGGGGGGGAGACCCAGTACTTC.

This chain uses TRBV2 with TRBJ1-2, with D perhaps TRBD1 (6 bases). The CDR3 extends over 19 amino acids. Germline V CDR1 and CDR2: SNHLY, FYNNEI. CDR3 sequence reads: CVAEDPGLAGGLSNYGYTF. CDR3 sequence (DNA): TGTGTCGCAGAAGATCCGGGACTAGCGGGGGGGCTGTCTAACTATGGCTACACCTTC.

Notes on this clonotype: A junction boundary mismatches the germline segment, possibly from a read error. The chain combines TRBV19 with TRBJ2-1; 10 positions agree with TRBD1. The CDR3 is 14 residues long. The germline V gene encodes CDR1 LNHDA and CDR2 SQIVND (reference sequence). The CDR3 nucleotides are TGTGCCGCCAAGGGGACAGGGGACTACAATGCGCAGTTCTTC. Translation gives CAAKGTGDYNAQFF.

This clonotype showed up many times. The chain employs TRBV24-1 and TRBJ2-5, with D tentatively TRBD1 (6 bases). The germline CDR1 and CDR2 sequences are KGHDR and SFDVKD. This CDR3 spans 14 amino acids. V was clipped by 3 bases and J by 2 bases, with 9 bases between them. The CDR3: CATSDIQGQETQYF. As DNA, the CDR3 is TGTGCCACCAGTGATATTCAGGGGCAAGAGACCCAGTACTTC.

The chain links TRBV15 to TRBJ2-2; no definite D call. The CDR3 runs to 15 residues. The germline CDR1 and CDR2 sequences are LNHNV and YYDKDF (reference sequence). The V end lost 4 bases, the J end lost 0 bases, and 9 bases lay between the germline ends. DNA of the CDR3: TGTGCCACCAGCATTGGGCTAGCGAACACCGGGGAGCTGTTTTTT. Its translation: CATSIGLANTGELFF.

CDR3 protein: CAISRDRNSYNEQFF. The CDR3 bases are TGTGCCATCAGTAGGGACAGGAACTCCTACAATGAGCAGTTCTTC. This chain uses TRBV10-3 with TRBJ2-1; 8 bases align to TRBD1. There are 15 residues in the CDR3. Germline V gene lookup returns CDR1 ENHRY and CDR2 SYGVKD. V shed 5 bases and J 0 bases; nucleotides not matched to a gene: 3.

This clonotype was seen a handful of times. The genes are TRBV7-9 and TRBJ2-7, with D tentatively TRBD1 or TRBD2 (6 bases each). The CDR3 is made up of 16 amino acids. Germline-derived CDR1 and CDR2 are SEHNR and FQNEAQ (reference sequence). Trimming took off 6 bases at V and 3 bases at J, with 21 bases between the two ends. CDR3 DNA sequence: TGTGCCAGCAGGGGCAGGGGCGGGGCCGTTCTCTACGAGCAGTACTTC. It codes for CASRGRGGAVLYEQYF. The full variable domain, in which reference TRBV7-9 and TRBJ2-7 provide the parts outside the CDR3, is DTGVSQNPRHKITKRGQNVTFRCDPISEHNRLYWYRQTLGQGPEFLTYFQNEAQLEKSRLLSDRFSAERPKGSFSTLEIQRTEQGDSAMYLCASRGRGGAVLYEQYFGPGTRLTVT.

This clonotype occurred many times. This rearrangement joins TRBV7-8 to TRBJ2-7; no reliable D call. V dropped 5 bases and J dropped 4 bases, with 15 bases sitting between them. The V gene's germline CDR1 is SGHVS and CDR2 FQNEAQ. The CDR3 totals 14 residues. The CDR3 loop is CASSPLGTWYEQYF. The CDR3 coding sequence is TGTGCCAGCAGCCCCTTGGGAACGTGGTACGAGCAGTACTTC. The complete variable domain, with remaining parts taken from reference TRBV7-8 and TRBJ2-7, reads GAGVSQSPRYKVAKRGQDVALRCDPISGHVSLFWYQQALGQGPEFLTYFQNEAQLDKSGLPSDRFFAERPEGSVSTLKIQRTQQEDSAVYLCASSPLGTWYEQYFGPGTRLTVT.

This clonotype appeared once. A single base separates this from a much larger clone, so it may be a read error. Here the CDR3 omits its conserved ending phenylalanine or tryptophan, so a read error is the likely source. This chain connects TRBV6-1 to TRBJ2-4, with D unresolved. Trimming took 2 bases from V and 0 from J, leaving 2 bases between them. Germline assignment: CDR1 MNHNS and CDR2 SASEGT. The CDR3 totals 13 residues. The chain's CDR3 is CASSELAKNIQYL. CDR3 in DNA: TGTGCCAGCAGTGAACTAGCCAAAAACATTCAGTACCTC.

The gene calls are TRBV24-1 and TRBJ1-1, with D maybe TRBD1 (5 bases). Looked up from germline, CDR1 is KGHDR and CDR2 is SFDVKD. The CDR3 is made up of 14 amino acids. V was clipped by 8 bases and J by 1 base, with 13 bases between them. CDR3 DNA sequence: TGTGCCACCAAGGGCAGAACAGGGAACACTGAAGCTTTCTTT. Amino acid sequence: CATKGRTGNTEAFF.

The gene calls are TRBV2 and TRBJ1-5, with D possibly TRBD1 on 5 matching bases. The ends were cut back, 3 bases at V and 1 base at J, with 7 bases in the middle. CDR3 length equals 14 residues. The V gene's germline CDR1 is SNHLY and CDR2 FYNNEI. The DNA of the CDR3 is TGTGCCAGCAGTGATTGGGGGAGCAATCAGCCCCAGCATTTT. Its protein product is CASSDWGSNQPQHF.

The chain uses TRBV10-2 and TRBJ2-1, with 10 bases fitting TRBD1. The V gene's germline CDR1 is WSHSY and CDR2 SAAADI. This CDR3 contains 16 residues. The V gene end was trimmed by 7 bases and the J gene end by 0 bases; junction bases not matched to a gene: 6. The chain's CDR3 is CASNAGTGDSYNEQFF. CDR3 bases: TGCGCCAGCAACGCCGGGACAGGGGACTCCTACAATGAGCAGTTCTTC.

Turning to this clonotype: A much more abundant neighbour one base away suggests this may be a read error. The V gene is TRBV24-1, the J gene TRBJ1-4; TRBD1 matches at 7 bases. There are 12 residues in the CDR3. Germline loops: CDR1 KGHDR, CDR2 SFDVKD. The CDR3 spells CATSPLYGTVVF. The CDR3 DNA is TGTGCCACCAGTCCACTATACGGGACAGTAGTTTTT.

This clonotype occurred many times. The CDR3 is CASSLIQGVNTEAFF. CDR3 coding DNA: TGTGCCAGCAGCTTGATTCAGGGGGTCAACACTGAAGCTTTCTTT. The rearrangement links TRBV5-4 to TRBJ1-1, with 7 bases lining up with TRBD1. V lost 1 base and J lost 2; bases outside the gene matches: 5. Germline V gives CDR1 SGHNT, CDR2 YYREEE (reference sequence). This CDR3 region has 15 residues.

To note about this clonotype: This CDR3 is missing its conserved last phenylalanine or tryptophan, likely due to a read error. The DNA is omitted, as the CDR3 cannot be located on it reliably, and the CDR3 follows TCRdb's listing. This chain links TRBV12-3 or TRBV12-4 with TRBJ1-4. The CDR3 numbers 9 amino acids, ends counted. The CDR3 spells CASSLIVMG.

The genes are TRBV10-1 and TRBJ2-7; 9 positions agree with TRBD1. The CDR3 is made up of 18 amino acids. V shed 7 bases and J 0 bases; nucleotides not matched to a gene: 16. CDR1 and CDR2 (germline): WNHNN, SYGVQD (reference sequence). The CDR3 here is CASNAGTGSTLFSYEQYF. CDR3 DNA sequence: TGCGCCAGCAACGCCGGGACAGGGTCAACCCTGTTCTCCTACGAGCAGTACTTC.

This chain links TRBV2 with TRBJ2-5; 9 positions agree with TRBD2. The CDR3 runs to 13 residues. Losses at the gene ends were 4 bases for V and 9 bases for J; bases not matched to a gene: 6. CDR1 SNHLY and CDR2 FYNNEI come from the germline V gene. CDR3 loop: CASSVGSGGSQYF. CDR3 nucleotide sequence: TGTGCCAGCAGTGTGGGAAGCGGGGGGTCCCAGTACTTC.

On this clonotype itself: This CDR3 is missing its conserved last phenylalanine or tryptophan, likely due to a read error. The chain joins TRBV20-1 to TRBJ2-5; 8 bases fit TRBD1. CDR1 and CDR2 (germline): DFQATT, SNEGSKA (reference sequence). Trimming cost V 5 bases and J 2 bases; bases outside gene matches: 4. The CDR3 contains 13 residues. The CDR3 nucleotides read TGCAGTGCTTTCACAGGGGGGCAAGAGACCCAGTACCTC. It encodes CSAFTGGQETQYL.

This clonotype was counted ten times or more. The chain has TRBV4-2 and TRBJ2-2; possibly TRBD1 for D (6 bases). Germline CDR1 LGHNA, CDR2 YNFKEQ. Trimming removed 5 bases from V and 0 bases from J, with 7 bases in between. The CDR3 has 14 residues. Written as DNA, the CDR3 is TGTGCCAGCAGCTGGACAGCGAACACCGGGGAGCTGTTTTTT. It is translated as CASSWTANTGELFF.

The gene calls are TRBV20-1 and TRBJ2-5; 8 bases agree with TRBD2. With 6 bases clipped from V and 2 bases from J, the junction kept 2 bases outside the gene matches. This CDR3 comprises 12 residues. Looked up from germline, CDR1 is DFQATT and CDR2 is SNEGSKA (reference sequence). CDR3 amino acids: CSARGGQETQYF. DNA of the CDR3: TGCAGTGCCCGGGGGGGGCAAGAGACCCAGTACTTC.

In DNA, the CDR3 is TGTGCCAGCAGCCAAGTCCAAGAGACCCAGTACTTC. Amino acid sequence: CASSQVQETQYF. The genes are TRBV10-3 and TRBJ2-5; D uncertain. This CDR3 contains 12 residues. Germline V gene lookup returns CDR1 ENHRY and CDR2 SYGVKD. V was shortened by 10 bases and J by 1 base, with 10 bases between the two germline ends.

Concerning this clonotype: The missing conserved phenylalanine or tryptophan at the end of this CDR3 makes a read error likely. The DNA is omitted, as the CDR3 cannot be located on it reliably, and the CDR3 follows TCRdb's listing. The chain uses TRBV28 and TRBJ1-1; the DNA was not compared with TRBD1, the D call given in the table. Counting both end residues, the CDR3 totals 15 amino acids. The germline CDR1 and CDR2 sequences are MDHEN and SYDVKM. CDR3 in amino acids: CASSGHRLPNTEAFL.